This T cell receptor beta chain was recovered during a study of pediatric ulcerative colitis. At the level of the study: Disease was pancolitis in more than five and left-sided in two, histology-confirmed.

TCRdb's table, derived via immunoSEQ multiplex PCR, lists solely in-frame clones and lacks some. The sample lists tens of thousands of clones; over 70% were seen once. As concerns this clone: Its specificity is not known.

Rectal tissue came from one to two pinch biopsies taken at colonoscopy. General study findings and limits: Rectal repertoires separated controls, mild-moderate and acute severe colitis. Substantially fewer templates came from a couple of patients' blood samples.

The TCR comes from a girl aged 5-17 years with moderate ulcerative colitis. The sequencing input was gut tissue.

The chain's CDR3 is CASSYSGSATNEKLFF. CDR3 DNA sequence: TGTGCCAGCAGTTACTCCGGGAGTGCAACTAATGAAAAACTGTTTTTT. V usage is TRBV6-6 and J usage is TRBJ1-4; D is undetermined. V was pared by 0 bases and J by 0 bases, with 8 bases between. The length of the CDR3 is 16 residues. Germline V gene sequence: CDR1 MNHNY, CDR2 SVGAGI (reference sequence).